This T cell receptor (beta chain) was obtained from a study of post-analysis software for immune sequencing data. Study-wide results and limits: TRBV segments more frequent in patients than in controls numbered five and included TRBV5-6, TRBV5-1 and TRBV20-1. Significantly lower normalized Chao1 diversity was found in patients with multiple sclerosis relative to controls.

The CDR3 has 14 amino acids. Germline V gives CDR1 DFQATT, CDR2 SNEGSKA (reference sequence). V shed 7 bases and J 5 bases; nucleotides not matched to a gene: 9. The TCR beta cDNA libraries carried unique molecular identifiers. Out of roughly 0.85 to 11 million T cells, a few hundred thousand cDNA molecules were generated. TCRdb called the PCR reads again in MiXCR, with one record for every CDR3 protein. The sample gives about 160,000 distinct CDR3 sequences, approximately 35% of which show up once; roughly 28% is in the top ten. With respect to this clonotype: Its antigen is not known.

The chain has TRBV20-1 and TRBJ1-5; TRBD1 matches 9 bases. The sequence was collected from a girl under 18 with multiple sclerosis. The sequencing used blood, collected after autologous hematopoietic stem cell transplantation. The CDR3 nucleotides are TGCAGTGGTAAGCACAGGACAGGGGATCAGCCCCAGCATTTT. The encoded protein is CSGKHRTGDQPQHF.